These 27 T cell receptor beta chains were all obtained from the same sample, sequenced in a study of blood T cells in healthy people across ages. Together with a sample-barcoded 5' primer, a J-beta primer mix was included in a second PCR lasting about 7 to 12 cycles. TCRdb redid the calling of the 5' RACE reads with MiXCR, one entry per CDR3 protein. Of about 730,000 distinct CDR3 sequences listed, around 40% are singletons. The sample taken for sequencing was blood. All receptors derive from a woman aged 55-69 years in good health.

V gene TRBV7-3 combines with J gene TRBJ1-1, with no clear D. The germline V gene encodes CDR1 SGHTA and CDR2 FQGTGA. Trimming removed 1 base at V and 4 bases at J, with 13 bases between. The CDR3 sequence is 15 residues long. The CDR3 reads CASSLKVGDFTEAFF. As DNA, the CDR3 is TGTGCCAGCAGCTTAAAGGTGGGAGATTTCACTGAAGCTTTCTTT.

The gene calls are TRBV20-1 and TRBJ1-2; weak D call: TRBD1 (5 bases). Germline-derived CDR1 and CDR2 are DFQATT and SNEGSKA (reference sequence). V dropped 0 bases and J dropped 0 bases, with 11 bases sitting between them. The CDR3 covers 15 residues. The CDR3 here is CSARESGRSNYGYTF. The CDR3 DNA sequence: TGCAGTGCTAGAGAATCAGGGAGGTCTAACTATGGCTACACCTTC.

V gene TRBV30 combines with J gene TRBJ1-2, with 7 bases lining up with TRBD1. There are 11 residues in the CDR3. After removal of 8 bases from V and 8 bases from J, the junction contained 8 bases not matched to a gene. Germline-derived CDR1 and CDR2 are GTSNPN and SVGIG (reference sequence). CDR3 nucleotides: TGTGCCCAGACCCAGGGGGGGGGCTACACCTTC. It is translated as CAQTQGGGYTF.

This sequence joins TRBV28 and TRBJ2-3; TRBD2 aligns across 8 bases. V lost 6 bases, J lost 3 bases, and 8 bases stayed unmatched. CDR1 and CDR2 from the germline V gene are MDHEN and SYDVKM. The CDR3 spans 15 residues. The CDR3 sequence is CASRGGTSGTDTQYF. CDR3 sequence (DNA): TGTGCCAGCAGGGGCGGGACTAGTGGGACAGATACGCAGTATTTT.

V usage is TRBV5-1 and J usage is TRBJ2-5, with D possibly TRBD2 on 6 matching bases. In germline, CDR1 is SGHRS, CDR2 YFSETQ. V lost 6 bases, J lost 1 base, and 16 bases lay in between. CDR3 size: 15 residues. CDR3 in amino acids: CASTPGVAVQETQYF. Written as DNA, the CDR3 is TGCGCCAGCACCCCGGGGGTAGCGGTCCAAGAGACCCAGTACTTC.

This clonotype was observed once. V gene TRBV12-3 or TRBV12-4 combines with J gene TRBJ1-1; perhaps TRBD1 as D (5 bases). Trimming cost V 4 bases and J 0 bases, with 15 bases left between them. The CDR3 loop spans 16 amino acids. In nucleotides, the CDR3 is TGTGCCAGCAGTTCCCTCGGGGGTATCATGAACACTGAAGCTTTCTTT. As protein: CASSSLGGIMNTEAFF.

The chain carries TRBV2 and TRBJ2-5; tentatively, D is TRBD1 (5 bases). V lost 2 bases and J lost 4, with 8 bases in between. This CDR3 contains 13 residues. Germline V gene data show CDR1 as SNHLY and CDR2 as FYNNEI. The CDR3 bases are TGTGCCAGCAGTGAAAACGACAGAGAGACCCAGTACTTC. It specifies CASSENDRETQYF.

The chain has TRBV13 and TRBJ2-7; TRBD1 matches 9 bases. The CDR3 totals 14 residues. CDR1 is PRHDT and CDR2 is FYEKMQ in the germline V gene (reference sequence). The V and J ends lost 6 bases and 3 bases, in that order; junction bases with no gene match: 6. The CDR3 DNA reads as TGTGCCAGCAGTCGGGACAGGGTAAACTACGAGCAGTACTTC. Translated, it gives CASSRDRVNYEQYF.

Details on this clonotype: One junction end disagrees with the germline gene, perhaps due to a read error. The J gene is TRBJ2-1, the V gene TRBV7-9; tentative D call: TRBD2 (5 bases). Germline lookup yields CDR1 SEHNR and CDR2 FQNEAQ (reference sequence). This CDR3 spans 19 amino acids. CDR3 in amino acids: CASGRMASHHKISNNEQFF. CDR3 sequence (DNA): TGTGCCAGCGGGCGTATGGCTAGCCATCATAAGATCTCCAACAATGAGCAGTTCTTC.

V usage is TRBV5-1 and J usage is TRBJ2-5; 7 bases agree with TRBD2. CDR3 length: 16 amino acids. V lost 4 bases to trimming and J lost 1 base; unmatched junction nucleotides: 10. Germline CDR1 reads SGHRS; CDR2 reads YFSETQ. The CDR3 region is CASSLLGRGGQETQYF. Here the CDR3 DNA reads TGCGCCAGCAGCCTTCTTGGGAGGGGAGGCCAAGAGACCCAGTACTTC.

This clonotype was recorded a few times. The chain carries TRBV20-1 and TRBJ2-3, with 10 nucleotides matching TRBD2. The V and J ends lost 6 bases and 0 bases, in that order; junction bases with no gene match: 6. The germline gives CDR1 DFQATT, CDR2 SNEGSKA (reference sequence). This CDR3 has 15 residues. CDR3 loop: CSAELAGDSTDTQYF. The DNA of the CDR3 is TGCAGTGCAGAGCTAGCGGGAGATAGCACAGATACGCAGTATTTT.

The chain combines TRBV5-1 with TRBJ2-2; D ambiguous. Germline lookup yields CDR1 SGHRS and CDR2 YFSETQ. V lost 1 base and J lost 1, with 8 bases in between. The CDR3 sequence is 15 residues long. The chain's CDR3 is CASSLRQQNTGELFF. CDR3 in DNA: TGCGCCAGCAGCTTGAGGCAGCAGAACACCGGGGAGCTGTTTTTT. Supplemented by reference TRBV5-1 and TRBJ2-2, the full variable domain reads KAGVTQTPRYLIKTRGQQVTLSCSPISGHRSVSWYQQTPGQGLQFLFEYFSETQRNKGNFPGRFSGRQFSNSRSEMNVSTLELGDSALYLCASSLRQQNTGELFFGEGSRLTVL.

The CDR3, as DNA: TGCAGTGCTAAGAGCGGGGGGCCCCGGAATGAGCAGTTCTTC. As protein: CSAKSGGPRNEQFF. V and J are TRBV20-1 and TRBJ2-1, with 9 bases aligning to TRBD2. The V gene's germline CDR1 is DFQATT and CDR2 SNEGSKA (reference sequence). Unmatched junction bases numbered 8, after V lost 4 bases and J lost 7 bases. CDR3 size: 14 residues.

The chain uses TRBV28 and TRBJ2-7; no clear D. The DNA end is a closer match to TRBJ2-4, so the J assignment may be wrong. Germline V gene data show CDR1 as MDHEN and CDR2 as SYDVKM. This CDR3 contains 12 residues. This CDR3 is CASSLRVNIQYF. The CDR3 DNA is TGTGCCAGCAGTTTAAGGGTTAACATTCAGTACTTC.

This clonotype was picked up many times. CDR3 in amino acids: CSAPLAGGWTDTQYF. The CDR3 DNA sequence: TGCAGTGCCCCCTTAGCGGGGGGTTGGACAGATACGCAGTATTTT. The chain has TRBV20-1 and TRBJ2-3; 10 nucleotides line up with TRBD2. V shed 6 bases and J 3 bases; nucleotides not matched to a gene: 9. Germline V gene sequence: CDR1 DFQATT, CDR2 SNEGSKA (reference sequence). The CDR3 extends over 15 amino acids.

This rearrangement joins TRBV20-1 to TRBJ1-5; D unresolved. Germline V gene lookup returns CDR1 DFQATT and CDR2 SNEGSKA (reference sequence). The CDR3 extends over 14 amino acids. V lost 5 bases, J lost 2 bases, and 13 bases lay in between. CDR3 sequence reads: CSAPPARGNQPQHF. The CDR3 DNA reads as TGCAGTGCTCCTCCGGCCCGGGGCAATCAGCCCCAGCATTTT.

V and J are TRBV4-1 and TRBJ2-7; 9 bases line up with TRBD1. Losses at the gene ends were 0 bases for V and 3 bases for J; bases not matched to a gene: 6. The germline V gene has CDR1 MGHRA and CDR2 YSYEKL. CDR3 length: 16 residues. CDR3 protein: CASSQEGGGQGYEQYF. The CDR3 nucleotides read TGCGCCAGCAGCCAAGAAGGAGGGGGACAGGGCTACGAGCAGTACTTC.

The rearrangement links TRBV5-1 to TRBJ2-7, with D possibly being TRBD1 or TRBD2 (6 bases each). The CDR3 length is 14 residues. V was cut by 6 bases and J by 2 bases, with 15 bases left in between. CDR1 SGHRS and CDR2 YFSETQ come from the germline V gene. In nucleotides, the CDR3 is TGCGCCAGCAAGGAGGGGGGCCAGACCTACGAGCAGTACTTC. Its protein is CASKEGGQTYEQYF. Full variable domain (missing parts from reference TRBV5-1 and TRBJ2-7): KAGVTQTPRYLIKTRGQQVTLSCSPISGHRSVSWYQQTPGQGLQFLFEYFSETQRNKGNFPGRFSGRQFSNSRSEMNVSTLELGDSALYLCASKEGGQTYEQYFGPGTRLTVT.

Concerning this clonotype: This may be a read error: a much more frequent sequence differs by one nucleotide. The V gene is TRBV4-3, the J gene TRBJ2-7, with no clear D. The CDR3 consists of 14 residues. Germline CDR1 and CDR2: LGHNA and YSLEER. The CDR3 loop reads CASSHGGAGYERYF. The CDR3 nucleotides are TGCGCCAGCAGCCACGGTGGCGCAGGCTACGAGCGGTACTTC.

V is TRBV6-1 and J is TRBJ1-2, with D perhaps TRBD1 (6 bases). Between the trimmed V and J ends, which lost 7 bases and 10 bases, there was a span of 22 bases. The CDR3 contains 14 residues. CDR1 MNHNS and CDR2 SASEGT come from the germline V gene. CDR3 region: CASIDNQRGHAYTF. CDR3 coding DNA: TGTGCCAGCATAGACAACCAACGGGGGCATGCCTACACCTTC.

The chain is built from TRBV20-1 and TRBJ2-1, with no clear D. The V gene lost 3 bases and the J gene lost 3 bases, with 12 bases spanning the gap. The germline gives CDR1 DFQATT, CDR2 SNEGSKA (reference sequence). The CDR3 runs 14 residues. CDR3 coding DNA: TGCAGTGCTAGCGTGAGTACAGTCTACAATGAGCAGTTCTTC. It yields the protein CSASVSTVYNEQFF.

This rearrangement joins TRBV4-1 to TRBJ2-2; tentatively, D is TRBD1 or TRBD2 (5 bases each). CDR3 length equals 17 residues. In germline, CDR1 is MGHRA, CDR2 YSYEKL. The V end lost 0 bases, the J end lost 1 base, and 12 bases lay between the germline ends. CDR3 sequence: CASSQDMGPWNTGELFF. The CDR3 DNA reads TGCGCCAGCAGCCAAGATATGGGACCCTGGAACACCGGGGAGCTGTTTTTT.

The V call is TRBV28, the J call TRBJ2-5, with D possibly matching TRBD2 (6 bases). Judging by the DNA end, TRBJ2-7 fits better; the J call may be wrong. CDR3 size: 14 residues. Germline V CDR1 and CDR2: MDHEN, SYDVKM. This chain's CDR3 is CASSRAGTLYEQYF. The CDR3 DNA follows: TGTGCCAGCAGTCGGGCGGGGACGCTTTACGAGCAGTACTTC.

The chain employs TRBV7-3 and TRBJ2-1, with TRBD2 matching over 7 bases. V dropped 4 bases and J dropped 6; count of bases not matched to a gene: 9. Germline values: CDR1 SGHTA, CDR2 FQGTGA. This CDR3 is 15 amino acids long. The CDR3 DNA reads as TGTGCCAGCAGCTCCAGACTAGCCCAAATCAATGAGCAGTTCTTC. As protein: CASSSRLAQINEQFF.

The rearrangement uses TRBV4-3 and TRBJ2-3; D is possibly TRBD1 (6 bases). Germline V gene lookup returns CDR1 LGHNA and CDR2 YSLEER. Between the trimmed V and J ends, which lost 5 bases and 6 bases, there was a span of 21 bases. This CDR3 is built from 16 residues. The CDR3 here is CASSSNWGPRADTQYF. The CDR3 DNA follows: TGCGCCAGCAGCTCCAATTGGGGGCCCCGGGCGGATACGCAGTATTTT.

The rearrangement uses TRBV9 and TRBJ2-3; D not resolved. This CDR3 region has 13 residues. Trimming pared 3 bases from V and 2 bases from J, leaving 7 bases between. The germline gives CDR1 SGDLS, CDR2 YYNGEE. CDR3 residues: CASSGPHTDTQYF. The DNA of the CDR3 is TGTGCCAGCAGCGGTCCCCACACAGATACGCAGTATTTT.

The V gene is TRBV3-1, the J gene TRBJ1-1, with TRBD1 matching over 7 bases. The CDR3 is made up of 14 amino acids. Looked up from germline, CDR1 is LGHDT and CDR2 is YNNKEL (reference sequence). The junction had 10 bases not matched to a gene; V was cut back by 7 bases and J by 5 bases. The CDR3: CASTSLTGDTEAFF. CDR3 coding DNA: TGTGCCAGCACCTCACTAACAGGGGATACTGAAGCTTTCTTT.